Included here is one T cell receptor beta chain sequence, with context. Per the authors' pipeline: Amplification with reference gene primers provided the estimates of nucleated cell counts. Using immunoSEQ multiplex PCR, the repertoire was profiled, and TCRdb retains in-frame clones only, with some absent. The V and J calls and clone size come from that table; D and trimming were worked out from the DNA. The table has about 210,000 clones, around four fifths seen once. This record comes from a study of blood T cell repertoires in COVID-19. Seattle patients were enrolled while actively infected and followed longitudinally. The sequence came from a man in his 60s with COVID-19, enrolled during active disease. Sequenced input: peripheral blood.

CDR3 in amino acids: CASSAMGSNEKLFF. The DNA for the CDR3 is TGTGCCAGCAGCGCAATGGGCTCGAATGAAAAACTGTTTTTT. The chain couples TRBV9 to TRBJ1-4; D gene uncertain. CDR3 length: 14 amino acids. Germline CDR1 reads SGDLS; CDR2 reads YYNGEE. V lost 3 bases and J lost 5, with 11 bases in between.